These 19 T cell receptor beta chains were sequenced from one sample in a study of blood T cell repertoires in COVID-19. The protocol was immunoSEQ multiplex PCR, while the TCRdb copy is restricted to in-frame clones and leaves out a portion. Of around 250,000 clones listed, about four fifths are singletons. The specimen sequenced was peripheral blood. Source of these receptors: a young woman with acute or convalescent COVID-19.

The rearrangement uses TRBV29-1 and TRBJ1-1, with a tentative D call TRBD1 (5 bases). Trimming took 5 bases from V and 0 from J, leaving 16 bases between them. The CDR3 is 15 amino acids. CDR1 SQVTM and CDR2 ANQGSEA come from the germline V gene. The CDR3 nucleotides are TGCAGCGTTCAGGGTGCCAGGGATTTGAACACTGAAGCTTTCTTT. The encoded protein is CSVQGARDLNTEAFF.

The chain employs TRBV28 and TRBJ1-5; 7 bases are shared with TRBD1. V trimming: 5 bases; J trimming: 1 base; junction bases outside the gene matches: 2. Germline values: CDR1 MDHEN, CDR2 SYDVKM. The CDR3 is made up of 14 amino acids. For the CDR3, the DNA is TGTGCCAGCAGTGGAGGGGGCAGCAATCAGCCCCAGCATTTT. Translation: CASSGGGSNQPQHF.

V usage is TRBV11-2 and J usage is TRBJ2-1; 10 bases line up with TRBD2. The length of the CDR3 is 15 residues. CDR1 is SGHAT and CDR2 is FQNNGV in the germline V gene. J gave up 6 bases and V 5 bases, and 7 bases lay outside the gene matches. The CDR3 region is CASSQSGRERNEQFF. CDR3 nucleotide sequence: TGTGCCAGCAGCCAGAGCGGGAGGGAGCGCAATGAGCAGTTCTTC.

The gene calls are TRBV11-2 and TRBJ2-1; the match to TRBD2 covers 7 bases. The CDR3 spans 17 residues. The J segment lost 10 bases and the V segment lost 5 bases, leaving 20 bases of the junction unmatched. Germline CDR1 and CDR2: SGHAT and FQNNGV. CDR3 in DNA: TGTGCCAGCAGCCCATCAATGGTGACTAGCAGTCCGTCGGAGCAGTTCTTC. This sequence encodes CASSPSMVTSSPSEQFF.

The CDR3 reads CASSQNDRGSYGYTF. CDR3 nucleotides: TGTGCCAGCTCACAGAATGACAGGGGGTCCTATGGCTACACCTTC. The rearrangement links TRBV18 to TRBJ1-2, with 9 bases that match TRBD1. Germline V gene sequence: CDR1 KGHSH, CDR2 LQKENI. J gave up 4 bases and V 4 bases, and 7 bases lay outside the gene matches. CDR3 size: 15 residues.

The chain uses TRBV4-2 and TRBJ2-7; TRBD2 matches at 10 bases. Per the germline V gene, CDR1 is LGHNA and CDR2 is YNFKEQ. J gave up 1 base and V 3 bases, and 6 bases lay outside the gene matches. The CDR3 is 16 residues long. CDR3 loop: CASSHLAGDKSYEQYF. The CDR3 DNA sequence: TGTGCCAGCAGCCACCTAGCGGGAGATAAGTCCTACGAGCAGTACTTC.

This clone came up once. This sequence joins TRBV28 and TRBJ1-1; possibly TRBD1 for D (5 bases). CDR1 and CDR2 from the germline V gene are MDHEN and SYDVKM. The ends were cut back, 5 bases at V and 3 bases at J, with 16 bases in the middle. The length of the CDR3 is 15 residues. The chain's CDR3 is CASSPRGRGYTEAFF. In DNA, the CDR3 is TGTGCCAGCAGTCCCCGGGGGAGAGGGTACACTGAAGCTTTCTTT.

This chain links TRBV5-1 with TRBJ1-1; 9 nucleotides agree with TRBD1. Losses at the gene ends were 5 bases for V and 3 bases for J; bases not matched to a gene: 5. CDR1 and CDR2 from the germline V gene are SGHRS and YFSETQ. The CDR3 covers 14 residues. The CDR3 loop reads CASRHRDRDTEAFF. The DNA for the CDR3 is TGCGCCAGCAGACACCGGGACAGGGACACTGAAGCTTTCTTT.

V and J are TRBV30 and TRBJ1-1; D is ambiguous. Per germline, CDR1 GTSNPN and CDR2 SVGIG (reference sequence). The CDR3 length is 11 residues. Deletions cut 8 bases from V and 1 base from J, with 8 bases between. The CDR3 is CALAGNTEAFF. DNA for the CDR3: TGTGCCCTGGCAGGGAACACTGAAGCTTTCTTT. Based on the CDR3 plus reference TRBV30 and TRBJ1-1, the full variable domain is SQTIHQWPATLVQPVGSPLSLECTVEGTSNPNLYWYRQAAGRGLQLLFYSVGIGQISSEVPQNLSASRPQDRQFILSSKKLLLSDSGFYLCALAGNTEAFFGQGTRLTVV.

CDR3 amino acids: CASRSDTDYNEQFF. CDR3 bases: TGCGCCAGCAGATCGGACACGGATTACAATGAGCAGTTCTTC. The chain carries TRBV5-1 and TRBJ2-1, with TRBD1 as a possible D gene (5 bases). Trimming left V 5 bases short and J 4 bases short, with 13 bases between. Germline V gene data show CDR1 as SGHRS and CDR2 as YFSETQ. CDR3 length equals 14 residues.

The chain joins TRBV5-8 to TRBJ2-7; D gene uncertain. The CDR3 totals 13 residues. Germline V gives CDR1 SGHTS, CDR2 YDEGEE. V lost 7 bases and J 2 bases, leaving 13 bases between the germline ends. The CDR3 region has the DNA TGTGCCAGCGGCTACAGCCCCCCCTACGAGCAGTACTTC. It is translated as CASGYSPPYEQYF.

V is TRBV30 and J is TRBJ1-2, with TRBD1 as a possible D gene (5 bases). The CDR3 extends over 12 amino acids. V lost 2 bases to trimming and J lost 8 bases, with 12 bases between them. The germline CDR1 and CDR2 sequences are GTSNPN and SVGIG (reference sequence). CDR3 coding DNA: TGTGCCTGGAGTAAGACAGAAAGAGGCTACACCTTC. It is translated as CAWSKTERGYTF.

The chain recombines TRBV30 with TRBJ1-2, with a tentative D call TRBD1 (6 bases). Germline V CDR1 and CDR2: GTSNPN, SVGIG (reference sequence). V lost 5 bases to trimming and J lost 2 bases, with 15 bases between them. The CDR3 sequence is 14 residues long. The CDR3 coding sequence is TGTGCCTGGGGCGGGGACACTGAGAACTATGGCTACACCTTC. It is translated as CAWGGDTENYGYTF.

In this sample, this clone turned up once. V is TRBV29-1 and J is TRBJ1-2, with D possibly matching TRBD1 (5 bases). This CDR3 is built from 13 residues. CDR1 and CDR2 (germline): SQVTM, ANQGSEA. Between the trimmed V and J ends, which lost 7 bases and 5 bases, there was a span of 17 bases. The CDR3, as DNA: TGCAGCGCACCGGAATCGACAGAATATGGCTACACCTTC. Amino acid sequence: CSAPESTEYGYTF.

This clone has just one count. CDR3 region: CSARLAGGPYNEQFF. The DNA of the CDR3 is TGCAGCGCACGACTAGCGGGAGGGCCTTACAATGAGCAGTTCTTC. J is TRBJ2-1 and V is TRBV29-1, with TRBD2 matching over 14 bases. With 7 bases clipped from V and 4 bases from J, the junction kept 6 bases outside the gene matches. This CDR3 comprises 15 residues. Germline CDR1 is SQVTM and CDR2 is ANQGSEA.

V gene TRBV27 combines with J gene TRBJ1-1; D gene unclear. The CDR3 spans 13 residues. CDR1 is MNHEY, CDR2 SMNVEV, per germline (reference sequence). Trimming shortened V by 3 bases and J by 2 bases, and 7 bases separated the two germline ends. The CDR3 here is CASSFRVNTEAFF. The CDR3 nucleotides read TGTGCCAGCAGTTTTCGGGTTAACACTGAAGCTTTCTTT.

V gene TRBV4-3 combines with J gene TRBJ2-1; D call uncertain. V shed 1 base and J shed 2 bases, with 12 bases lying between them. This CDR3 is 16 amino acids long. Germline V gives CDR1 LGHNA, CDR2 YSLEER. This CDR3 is CASSQGGANAYNEQFF. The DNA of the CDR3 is TGCGCCAGCAGCCAAGGTGGAGCGAACGCCTACAATGAGCAGTTCTTC.

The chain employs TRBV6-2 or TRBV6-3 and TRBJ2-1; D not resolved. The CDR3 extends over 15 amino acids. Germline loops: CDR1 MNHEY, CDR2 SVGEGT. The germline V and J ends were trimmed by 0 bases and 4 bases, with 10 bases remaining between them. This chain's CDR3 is CASSYSISLYNEQFF. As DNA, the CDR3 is TGTGCCAGCAGTTACTCTATATCCCTGTACAATGAGCAGTTCTTC.

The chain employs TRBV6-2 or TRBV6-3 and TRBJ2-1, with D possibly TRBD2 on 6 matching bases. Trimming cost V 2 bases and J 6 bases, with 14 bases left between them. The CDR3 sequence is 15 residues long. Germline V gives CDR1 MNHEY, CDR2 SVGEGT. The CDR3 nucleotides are TGTGCCAGCAGTTACGCTAGCGACGAAGTCAATGAGCAGTTCTTC. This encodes CASSYASDEVNEQFF.